The next 2 T cell receptor beta chains were all read from a single sample in a study of T cells in Graves' hyperthyroidism and ophthalmopathy (dated 2019 in TCRdb). The receptor library was made with multiplex PCR. Sequencing took place on an Illumina HiSeq 2000. TCR beta CDR3 regions were amplified from RNA transcripts. The TCR CDR3 was subjected to a first round of RT-PCR using the HTBI primer set and the Qiagen OneStep RT-PCR kit. The public reads were run again by TCRdb, first through fastp at Q25 and then through MiXCR, and only productive beta chains were kept. Rows with one shared CDR3 protein collapse into an entry with the most common genes and DNA. The sample data list about 640,000 distinct CDR3 sequences, and around 21% of these were observed just once. About 34% of the sample is taken by the ten largest. The sample comprised blood. The receptors shown here come from a man aged 30 to 45 with Graves' ophthalmopathy.

The chain is built from TRBV2 and TRBJ1-1, with 9 bases lining up with TRBD1. The germline V gene encodes CDR1 SNHLY and CDR2 FYNNEI. The CDR3 contains 15 residues. V gave up 5 bases and J gave up 0 bases; unmatched junction bases: 4. The CDR3 DNA reads TGTGCCAGCAGTCGACAGGGGGGCCTGAACACTGAAGCTTTCTTT. This encodes CASSRQGGLNTEAFF. The variable domain in full, with the rest retrieved from reference TRBV2 and TRBJ1-1, is EPEVTQTPSHQVTQMGQEVILRCVPISNHLYFYWYRQILGQKVEFLVSFYNNEISEKSEIFDDQFSVERPDGSNFTLKIRSTKLEDSAMYFCASSRQGGLNTEAFFGQGTRLTVV.

This clonotype has a handful of counts. The chain employs TRBV30 and TRBJ2-2, with TRBD1 matching over 8 bases. CDR3 size: 13 residues. Germline trimming cut 4 bases from V and 6 bases from J; bases unmatched to any gene: 4. CDR1 and CDR2 (germline): GTSNPN, SVGIG (reference sequence). CDR3 protein: CAWTGQGAGELFF. CDR3 DNA: TGTGCCTGGACCGGACAGGGCGCCGGGGAGCTGTTTTTT.